This TCR beta chain was identified in a study of cytomegalovirus exposure and HLA in healthy donors. Germline V lookup: CDR1 SNHLY, CDR2 FYNNEI. The V end lost 4 bases, the J end lost 0 bases, and 6 bases lay between the germline ends. The length of the CDR3 is 13 residues. The PCR ran on 60 Vbeta and 13 Jbeta primers. Assay used: immunoSEQ multiplex PCR; TCRdb lists only in-frame clones, some missing. In the table there are 100,000 to 150,000 clones, almost 85% of which are singletons. The sequenced sample consisted of PBMCs. This receptor was obtained from a boy aged 2 to 10 in good health and CMV-seronegative. The chain links TRBV2 to TRBJ1-1; D is unresolved. The CDR3 DNA is TGTGCCAGCAGTGGGCAGATGAACACTGAAGCTTTCTTT. Encoded protein: CASSGQMNTEAFF.